What follows describes a single T cell receptor beta chain. Its specificity is not known. Populations isolated by sorting all had purity greater than 95%. Expressed TCRB transcripts were sequenced because the entire RNA isolate underwent reverse transcription. This table comes from immunoSEQ multiplex PCR, and its TCRdb copy is limited to in-frame clones, with some not included. The sample has some 130,000 clones, roughly 10% seen once. Trimming removed 1 base from V and 1 base from J, with 13 bases in between. The germline CDR1 and CDR2 sequences are SGHDT and YYEEEE. This CDR3 is 16 amino acids long. The record originates from a study of beta chain features in type 1 diabetes. Study-wide results and caveats: Among patients with Type 1 diabetes, TCRB CDR3s were moderately but significantly shorter in every one of the four CD4+ subsets. Highly expressing activated T cells could be over-counted with a cDNA template.

This TCR derives from a man aged 25 to 40 with type 1 diabetes. The chain joins TRBV5-6 to TRBJ2-3; D might be TRBD2 (6 bases). Sequenced: central memory CD4+ T cells from blood. The CDR3 nucleotides read TGTGCCAGCAGCTTGCGCCGGGACTCTCGCACAGATACGCAGTATTTT. Its protein product is CASSLRRDSRTDTQYF.